The 32 T cell receptor beta chains in this list originate from one sample, sequenced in a study of beta chain features in type 1 diabetes. The whole isolated RNA underwent reverse transcription, so sequencing captured expressed TCRB transcripts. Assay used: immunoSEQ multiplex PCR; TCRdb lists only in-frame clones, some missing. The profile covers 300,000 to 400,000 clones, with around 10% appearing a single time and 0.015% taken by the ten largest. Sequencing was performed on naive CD4+ T cells from blood. The receptor set was obtained from a woman aged 30 to 39 in good health.

This clone occurred a few times. The chain employs TRBV6-1 and TRBJ2-7, with 10 positions matching TRBD1. Losses at the gene ends were 7 bases for V and 2 bases for J; bases not matched to a gene: 5. Germline CDR1 MNHNS, CDR2 SASEGT. The CDR3 extends over 14 amino acids. This chain's CDR3 is CASNGQGEPYEQYF. For the CDR3, the DNA is TGTGCCAGCAACGGACAGGGGGAGCCCTACGAGCAGTACTTC.

J is TRBJ1-2 and V is TRBV28; D possibly corresponds to TRBD1 (5 bases). Germline lookup yields CDR1 MDHEN and CDR2 SYDVKM. This CDR3 contains 14 residues. The ends were cut back, 2 bases at V and 2 bases at J, with 9 bases in the middle. The CDR3 DNA is TGTGCCAGCAGTTTACAGGGATTCAACTATGGCTACACCTTC. As protein: CASSLQGFNYGYTF.

This clone was detected a few times. The rearrangement joins TRBV7-2 to TRBJ1-1, with D possibly matching TRBD1 (5 bases). From germline, CDR1 is SGHTA and CDR2 FQGNSA. The CDR3 covers 15 residues. V was cut by 0 bases and J by 1 base, with 9 bases left in between. CDR3 in amino acids: CASSLAGRANTEAFF. CDR3 bases: TGTGCCAGCAGCTTAGCGGGCAGGGCGAACACTGAAGCTTTCTTT.

This sequence joins TRBV6-6 and TRBJ1-5; TRBD1 aligns across 7 bases. CDR1 and CDR2 from the germline V gene are MNHNY and SVGAGI (reference sequence). The J segment lost 5 bases and the V segment lost 0 bases, leaving 7 bases of the junction unmatched. The CDR3 has 16 amino acids. CDR3 sequence: CASSYSPGQTHQPQHF. The CDR3 bases are TGTGCCAGCAGTTACTCCCCGGGACAGACGCATCAGCCCCAGCATTTT.

The rearrangement joins TRBV7-2 to TRBJ2-1, with D possibly being TRBD2 (5 bases). This CDR3 region has 14 residues. Trimming stripped 0 bases from V and 9 bases from J, with 12 bases between. Germline CDR1 is SGHTA and CDR2 is FQGNSA. The CDR3 loop is CASSLAFGGGEQFF. The CDR3, as DNA: TGTGCCAGCAGCTTAGCGTTCGGAGGAGGTGAGCAGTTCTTC. Looking up the rest from reference TRBV7-2 and TRBJ2-1 gives the full variable domain: GAGVSQSPSNKVTEKGKDVELRCDPISGHTALYWYRQSLGQGLEFLIYFQGNSAPDKSGLPSDRFSAERTGGSVSTLTIQRTQQEDSAVYLCASSLAFGGGEQFFGPGTRLTVL.

The chain carries TRBV4-3 and TRBJ2-3; D not resolved. Deletions cut 1 base from V and 4 bases from J, with 15 bases between. The CDR3 is 16 residues long. The germline V gene encodes CDR1 LGHNA and CDR2 YSLEER. The CDR3 protein is CASSQGGWLAADTQYF. The CDR3 bases are TGCGCCAGCAGCCAAGGAGGATGGTTGGCGGCAGATACGCAGTATTTT.

V gene TRBV30 combines with J gene TRBJ1-1; D is unresolved. The CDR3 spans 13 residues. Looked up from germline, CDR1 is GTSNPN and CDR2 is SVGIG (reference sequence). V shed 3 bases and J shed 1 base, with 9 bases lying between them. The CDR3 region has the DNA TGTGCCTGGAGCATCCTGAGGAACACTGAAGCTTTCTTT. Its protein product is CAWSILRNTEAFF.

V is TRBV30 and J is TRBJ1-3, with D hard to call. The CDR3 has 13 amino acids. Germline V gene sequence: CDR1 GTSNPN, CDR2 SVGIG (reference sequence). V was cut by 2 bases and J by 0 bases, with 5 bases left in between. The CDR3 loop is CAWSTSSGNTIYF. The CDR3, as DNA: TGTGCCTGGAGTACGAGCTCTGGAAACACCATATATTTT.

The chain employs TRBV15 and TRBJ1-5; unclear D gene. The CDR3 covers 17 residues. Per germline, CDR1 LNHNV and CDR2 YYDKDF (reference sequence). The V end lost 1 base, the J end lost 0 bases, and 13 bases lay between the germline ends. The CDR3 is CATSRVVRVDSNQPQHF. CDR3 in DNA: TGTGCCACCAGCAGAGTGGTGCGGGTCGATAGCAATCAGCCCCAGCATTTT. Combining the CDR3 with reference TRBV15 and TRBJ1-5 gives the whole variable domain DAMVIQNPRYQVTQFGKPVTLSCSQTLNHNVMYWYQQKSSQAPKLLFHYYDKDFNNEADTPDNFQSRRPNTSFCFLDIRSPGLGDTAMYLCATSRVVRVDSNQPQHFGDGTRLSIL.

This clone has a handful of counts. This chain links TRBV7-3 with TRBJ2-1; D perhaps matches TRBD2 (6 bases). Germline V gene sequence: CDR1 SGHTA, CDR2 FQGTGA. V was trimmed by 3 bases and J by 8 bases, leaving 11 bases between them. The CDR3 runs 13 residues. CDR3: CASSFGREDEQFF. In DNA form, the CDR3 reads TGTGCCAGCAGCTTCGGCAGGGAGGATGAGCAGTTCTTC. The entire variable domain, with the rest obtained from reference TRBV7-3 and TRBJ2-1, is as follows: GAGVSQTPSNKVTEKGKYVELRCDPISGHTALYWYRQSLGQGPEFLIYFQGTGAADDSGLPNDRFFAVRPEGSVSTLKIQRTERGDSAVYLCASSFGREDEQFFGPGTRLTVL.

This clone was found a few times. The V gene is TRBV6-5, the J gene TRBJ2-3; 9 bases are shared with TRBD1. The CDR3 runs to 14 residues. The V segment lost 1 base and the J segment 5 bases; nucleotides outside the gene matches: 1. Germline lookup yields CDR1 MNHEY and CDR2 SVGAGI. CDR3 DNA sequence: TGTGCCAGCAGTTACTACAGGGGGCGAGATACGCAGTATTTT. It specifies CASSYYRGRDTQYF.

This clone was seen more than once but under ten times. V and J are TRBV14 and TRBJ1-5; the D is unclear. Germline lookup yields CDR1 SGHDN and CDR2 FVKESK. V lost 4 bases and J lost 4, with 8 bases in between. The CDR3 totals 13 residues. In DNA, the CDR3 is TGTGCCAGCAGCCCCGACGGGAATCAGCCCCAGCATTTT. Translated: CASSPDGNQPQHF.

This clone turned up a few times. This chain joins TRBV28 and TRBJ1-1; TRBD1 matches 7 bases. This CDR3 contains 16 residues. The germline CDR1 and CDR2 sequences are MDHEN and SYDVKM. The ends lost 6 bases at V and 0 bases at J; junction bases unmatched: 10. This CDR3 is CASRVADRYMNTEAFF. The CDR3 region has the DNA TGTGCCAGCAGGGTCGCGGACAGGTATATGAACACTGAAGCTTTCTTT.

The chain recombines TRBV6-5 with TRBJ2-7; D is uncertain. This CDR3 has 14 residues. Trimming pared 1 base from V and 4 bases from J, leaving 11 bases between. Germline-derived CDR1 and CDR2 are MNHEY and SVGAGI. CDR3 sequence reads: CASSYLAELYEQYF. CDR3 bases: TGTGCCAGCAGTTACTTGGCAGAACTATACGAGCAGTACTTC.

This clone came up a few times. The chain links TRBV5-1 to TRBJ2-3, with D maybe TRBD2 (6 bases). The CDR3 runs to 15 residues. V lost 3 bases and J 0 bases, leaving 11 bases between the germline ends. Germline CDR1 reads SGHRS; CDR2 reads YFSETQ. For the CDR3, the DNA is TGCGCCAGCAGCTGGGGGACTTCTAGCACAGATACGCAGTATTTT. Encoded protein: CASSWGTSSTDTQYF.

The chain is built from TRBV4-3 and TRBJ2-7; TRBD2 matches 9 bases. In germline, CDR1 is LGHNA, CDR2 YSLEER. The trim removed 0 bases at V and 2 bases at J, leaving 5 bases unmatched. The CDR3 is made up of 16 amino acids. CDR3 nucleotides: TGCGCCAGCAGCCAAGACCTAGCGGGGACTCCCTACGAGCAGTACTTC. Its protein product is CASSQDLAGTPYEQYF.

The rearrangement joins TRBV11-1 to TRBJ2-1; unclear D gene. Trimming cost V 1 base and J 10 bases, with 8 bases left between them. This CDR3 has 12 amino acids. Germline-derived CDR1 and CDR2 are SGHAT and FQDESV (reference sequence). CDR3 amino acids: CASSLVGREQFF. Written as DNA, the CDR3 is TGTGCCAGCAGCTTAGTTGGTAGAGAGCAGTTCTTC.

The CDR3 DNA reads as TGTGCCAGCAGAGAGACTAGCGGAGGAGGGGAGACCCAGTACTTC. It specifies CASRETSGGGETQYF. The V and J genes are TRBV6-1 and TRBJ2-5; TRBD2 matches 9 bases. Germline V lookup: CDR1 MNHNS, CDR2 SASEGT. The trim removed 6 bases at V and 5 bases at J, leaving 10 bases unmatched. The CDR3 runs 15 residues.

The chain has TRBV5-1 and TRBJ2-7, with D perhaps matching TRBD2 (7 bases). Germline V gene sequence: CDR1 SGHRS, CDR2 YFSETQ. The V end was cut by 3 bases, the J end by 7 bases, with 17 bases between. CDR3 length equals 14 residues. The CDR3 protein is CASSWLAGQGEQYF. For the CDR3, the DNA is TGCGCCAGCAGCTGGTTAGCGGGCCAGGGGGAGCAGTACTTC. The full variable domain, completed using reference TRBV5-1 and TRBJ2-7, is KAGVTQTPRYLIKTRGQQVTLSCSPISGHRSVSWYQQTPGQGLQFLFEYFSETQRNKGNFPGRFSGRQFSNSRSEMNVSTLELGDSALYLCASSWLAGQGEQYFGPGTRLTVT.

The table lists this clone with a few counts. The chain couples TRBV15 to TRBJ2-6, with TRBD2 matching over 12 bases. There are 16 residues in the CDR3. With V trimmed by 6 bases and J by 6 bases, 6 bases remained unmatched. CDR1 LNHNV and CDR2 YYDKDF come from the germline V gene (reference sequence). The CDR3 spells CATRASGGGLANVLTF. The CDR3 DNA is TGTGCCACCAGGGCTAGCGGGGGGGGCCTGGCCAACGTCCTGACTTTC.

This chain links TRBV5-1 with TRBJ2-4; 10 nucleotides match TRBD1. The CDR3 has 17 amino acids. Germline trimming cut 1 base from V and 4 bases from J; bases unmatched to any gene: 8. Germline-derived CDR1 and CDR2 are SGHRS and YFSETQ. This CDR3 is CASSLIPGQGNKNIQYF. The CDR3 coding sequence is TGCGCCAGCAGCTTGATTCCGGGACAGGGGAATAAAAACATTCAGTACTTC.

The rearrangement uses TRBV6-5 and TRBJ2-7; TRBD2 matches 11 bases. The CDR3 extends over 14 amino acids. Germline CDR1 and CDR2: MNHEY and SVGAGI. V was pared by 5 bases and J by 2 bases, with 2 bases of the junction left unmatched. CDR3 residues: CASSVTSGTYEQYF. Written as DNA, the CDR3 is TGTGCCAGCAGTGTGACTAGCGGGACCTACGAGCAGTACTTC.

J is TRBJ2-1 and V is TRBV27; 7 bases fit TRBD1. This CDR3 spans 14 amino acids. Germline lookup yields CDR1 MNHEY and CDR2 SMNVEV (reference sequence). J gave up 12 bases and V 6 bases, and 14 bases lay outside the gene matches. CDR3: CASRTGTLPMGQFF. The CDR3 DNA follows: TGTGCCAGCAGGACAGGGACCTTGCCAATGGGGCAGTTCTTC.

This clone occurred a few times. The chain recombines TRBV29-1 with TRBJ2-1; 13 positions match TRBD2. J lost 2 bases, V lost 5 bases, and 6 bases had no gene match. The germline V gene has CDR1 SQVTM and CDR2 ANQGSEA. The CDR3 extends over 16 amino acids. In DNA, the CDR3 is TGCAGCGTTACTACCGGGACTAGCGGGACCTACAATGAGCAGTTCTTC. It translates to CSVTTGTSGTYNEQFF.

The J gene is TRBJ1-2, the V gene TRBV18, with D hard to call. This CDR3 has 17 amino acids. The ends were cut back, 0 bases at V and 2 bases at J, with 16 bases in the middle. Per germline, CDR1 KGHSH and CDR2 LQKENI. The CDR3 here is CASSPPVLSEKNYGYTF. The CDR3 DNA is TGTGCCAGCTCACCACCGGTTTTAAGCGAGAAGAACTATGGCTACACCTTC.

This clone has just a few counts. This chain links TRBV30 with TRBJ1-1; 9 positions match TRBD1. With V trimmed by 5 bases and J by 0 bases, 10 bases remained unmatched. Germline V gene sequence: CDR1 GTSNPN, CDR2 SVGIG (reference sequence). The CDR3 consists of 16 residues. In DNA form, the CDR3 reads TGTGCCTGGGGGACAGGGAAAGGGGGTATGAACACTGAAGCTTTCTTT. Protein product: CAWGTGKGGMNTEAFF. The full variable domain, completed using reference TRBV30 and TRBJ1-1, is SQTIHQWPATLVQPVGSPLSLECTVEGTSNPNLYWYRQAAGRGLQLLFYSVGIGQISSEVPQNLSASRPQDRQFILSSKKLLLSDSGFYLCAWGTGKGGMNTEAFFGQGTRLTVV.

The rearrangement uses TRBV11-3 and TRBJ2-1, with 11 bases identical to TRBD2. This CDR3 contains 15 residues. V was pared by 4 bases and J by 6 bases, with 5 bases of the junction left unmatched. Germline V gene lookup returns CDR1 SGHNT and CDR2 YENEEA. For the CDR3, the DNA is TGTGCCAGCAGCTCCACTAGCGGGAGTCGCAATGAGCAGTTCTTC. It encodes CASSSTSGSRNEQFF.

The V and J genes are TRBV29-1 and TRBJ1-2; 11 positions agree with TRBD1. The CDR3 is made up of 16 amino acids. The J segment lost 2 bases and the V segment lost 6 bases, leaving 11 bases of the junction unmatched. CDR1 and CDR2 from the germline V gene are SQVTM and ANQGSEA. The chain's CDR3 is CSVPGQGVRQNYGYTF. The CDR3, as DNA: TGCAGCGTGCCGGGACAGGGGGTTCGTCAGAACTATGGCTACACCTTC. The entire variable domain, with the rest obtained from reference TRBV29-1 and TRBJ1-2, is as follows: SAVISQKPSRDICQRGTSLTIQCQVDSQVTMMFWYRQQPGQSLTLIATANQGSEATYESGFVIDKFPISRPNLTFSTLTVSNMSPEDSSIYLCSVPGQGVRQNYGYTFGSGTRLTVV.

This clone appeared a few times. V usage is TRBV7-2 and J usage is TRBJ2-4, with 11 bases fitting TRBD2. The trim removed 5 bases at V and 0 bases at J, leaving 9 bases unmatched. Germline assignment: CDR1 SGHTA and CDR2 FQGNSA. This CDR3 is 18 amino acids long. CDR3 in amino acids: CASSIPGTSGLAKNIQYF. The CDR3 DNA follows: TGTGCCAGCAGCATACCGGGGACTAGCGGACTAGCCAAAAACATTCAGTACTTC.

This clone was counted between two and nine times. J is TRBJ1-2 and V is TRBV30; 12 bases align to TRBD1. Trimming at V came to 4 bases and at J to 4 bases, leaving 7 bases not matched to a gene. Germline V gene data show CDR1 as GTSNPN and CDR2 as SVGIG (reference sequence). This CDR3 has 15 amino acids. The CDR3 here is CAWIPGTGGSYGYTF. The CDR3 DNA follows: TGTGCCTGGATTCCCGGGACAGGGGGCAGCTATGGCTACACCTTC.

This clone was detected a few times. The chain recombines TRBV18 with TRBJ2-3, with 8 nucleotides matching TRBD1. The germline CDR1 and CDR2 sequences are KGHSH and LQKENI. With 3 bases clipped from V and 0 bases from J, the junction kept 2 bases outside the gene matches. The CDR3 length is 15 residues. DNA for the CDR3: TGTGCCAGCTCACCGCAGGGGGCTAGCACAGATACGCAGTATTTT. Residues: CASSPQGASTDTQYF. Drawing the rest from reference TRBV18 and TRBJ2-3, the complete variable domain is NAGVMQNPRHLVRRRGQEARLRCSPMKGHSHVYWYRQLPEEGLKFMVYLQKENIIDESGMPKERFSAEFPKEGPSILRIQQVVRGDSAAYFCASSPQGASTDTQYFGPGTRLTVL.

V and J are TRBV2 and TRBJ1-1, with D maybe TRBD1 (5 bases). Looked up from germline, CDR1 is SNHLY and CDR2 is FYNNEI. This CDR3 comprises 15 residues. V gave up 5 bases and J gave up 0 bases, with 13 bases separating them. The CDR3 sequence is CASSSQGALNTEAFF. CDR3 sequence (DNA): TGTGCCAGCAGTTCTCAAGGGGCCCTGAACACTGAAGCTTTCTTT.